The entry below describes one T cell receptor beta chain. This sample is part of a study of technical replicates of blood from a few donors. Trimming took 4 bases from V and 0 from J; bases not matched to a gene: 5. There are 15 residues in the CDR3. CDR1 and CDR2 (germline): SEHNR, FQNEAQ (reference sequence). Sequencing was performed with immunoSEQ multiplex PCR; in TCRdb, only in-frame clones are kept and a portion is missing. The table includes 65,000 to 95,000 clones, 65% to 90% detected once. This chain connects TRBV7-9 to TRBJ2-5; 7 nucleotides line up with TRBD2. The source material was PBMCs. The source of this sequence is a human donor in good health. Some clones in this sample may be carry-over from other donors' samples. Here the CDR3 DNA reads TGTGCCAGCAGCTGGGGAGGGAACAACCAAGAGACCCAGTACTTC. Amino acids: CASSWGGNNQETQYF. Full variable domain (remainder filled in from reference TRBV7-9 and TRBJ2-5): DTGVSQNPRHKITKRGQNVTFRCDPISEHNRLYWYRQTLGQGPEFLTYFQNEAQLEKSRLLSDRFSAERPKGSFSTLEIQRTEQGDSAMYLCASSWGGNNQETQYFGPGTRLLVL.